Listed below are T cell receptor beta chains from one sample, sequenced in a study of ipilimumab plus nivolumab after autologous stem cell transplantation. Profiling relied on immunoSEQ multiplex PCR, and the TCRdb table lists in-frame clones only, not all of them. Seen here are some 46,000 clones, roughly 88% observed once, and the top ten hold approximately 0.8%. This specimen consisted of PBMCs, obtained in a trial of ipilimumab plus nivolumab as post-transplant consolidation. These receptors were obtained from a male donor with multiple myeloma. CDR3s leave out the opening cysteine and the closing phenylalanine or tryptophan. The order of the fields is V gene, CDR3 protein.

TRBV27	ASSGLGNREQY
TRBV15	ATSSPQGAGNSPLH
TRBV30	AWSGGQGAWGYT
TRBV28	ATTGGRETEAF
TRBV9	ASSPRESSTEAF
TRBV19	ASSTDTGKDTEAF
TRBV5-6	ASSLLRQMSTDTQY
TRBV7-9	ASSSGRTGRTDTQY
TRBV6-5	ASSSDRITYEQY
TRBV2	ASSSQGNSYNEQF
TRBV6-1	ASSEARRGAYYNEQF
TRBV5-1	ASTGGHNSPLH
TRBV6-5	ASSYSPTVAYEQY
TRBV6-1	ASSDTGARGYT
TRBV7-9	ASSLVHSYEQY
TRBV14	ASSQDISSYNSPLH
TRBV7-2	ASSLAGTSGSSRTQY
TRBV7-2	ASSPNRVGYEQY
TRBV5-1	ASSLEGQGVPTDTQY
TRBV11-2	ASSLRIVQRAWMNTEAF
TRBV19	AIKPLASGRHTDTQY
TRBV7-2	ASSLTGTDQETQY
TRBV4-3	ASSPRDRVRGSPLH
TRBV19	ASSLTHGRSSGNTIY
TRBV19	ASSERPGDEQY
TRBV7-2	ASSLVVANQPQH
TRBV6-6	ASSLPPTDTQY
TRBV7-3	ASSEMPSNQPQH
TRBV19	ASSLQEDQPQH
TRBV2	AGNRQGLNTEAF
TRBV2	ASRVREGNDKLF
TRBV7-3	ASSPRRGGPSEAF
TRBV9	ASAGGPWPNIQY
TRBV28	ASSLSVGHAGTGRYEQY
TRBV18	ASSPGTGYTEAF
TRBV7-2	ASSTQGSPNYGYT
TRBV5-1	ASSSPGPYGYT
TRBV10-1	ATPPGHPEQY
TRBV6-1	ASSEPRGSGANVLT
TRBV6-5	ASSYSETQY
TRBV7-2	ASSLRGWVAEAF